These T cell receptor beta chains were read from a single sample in a study of T cells in localized non-small cell lung cancer. Using immunoSEQ multiplex PCR, the repertoire was profiled, and TCRdb retains in-frame clones only, with some absent. The sample contains roughly 30,000 clones, roughly 86% of which appear only once. Specimen: peripheral blood, collected before any cancer treatment. The receptors stem from a woman between 35 and 70 years old with stage I lung adenocarcinoma. CDR3s include the opening cysteine and the closing phenylalanine or tryptophan. The D gene is left open where the match is weak. Clone size, where shown, is once, few, many, or a class for clones that have expanded.

v_gene,d_gene,j_gene,abundance,CDR3nt,CDR3aa
TRBV10-3,-,TRBJ1-1,-,TGTGCCATCAAGGCTATGAACACTGAAGCTTTCTTT,CAIKAMNTEAFF
TRBV7-6,-,TRBJ2-2,-,TGTGCCAGCAGCCAAGGGACGGGAAACACCGGGGAGCTGTTTTTT,CASSQGTGNTGELFF
TRBV4-2,-,TRBJ2-6,-,TGTGCCAGCAGCCAAGTTGGAGGGTCTGGGGCCAACGTCCTGACTTTC,CASSQVGGSGANVLTF
TRBV4-3,-,TRBJ2-2,-,TGCGCCAGCAGCCAAGCTTGGGGGACCGGGGAGCTGTTTTTT,CASSQAWGTGELFF
TRBV25-1,-,TRBJ2-7,-,TGTGCCAGCAGTGGCGGATCTCTTAGTCCCTACGAGCAGTACTTC,CASSGGSLSPYEQYF
TRBV11-2,-,TRBJ1-1,-,TGTGCCAGCAGCTTAGAAAGGAACACTGAAGCTTTCTTT,CASSLERNTEAFF
TRBV15,-,TRBJ2-3,-,TGTGCCACCAGCAGAGATCTCGGAAATACGCAGTATTTT,CATSRDLGNTQYF
TRBV9,TRBD1,TRBJ1-2,-,TGTGCCAGCAGCGTTCCGGGACAGGGAAGCGGCTACACCTTC,CASSVPGQGSGYTF
TRBV28,TRBD2,TRBJ2-3,-,TGTGCCAGCACTTCAGGAGCGGGGGGGCCTATGACAGATACGCAGTATTTT,CASTSGAGGPMTDTQYF
TRBV18,-,TRBJ1-1,-,TGTGCCAGCTCACGGGAAGGGACCATGAACACTGAAGCTTTCTTT,CASSREGTMNTEAFF
TRBV14,-,TRBJ2-5,-,TGTGCCAGCAGCCAAGATGGCTACGGAGAGACCCAGTACTTC,CASSQDGYGETQYF
TRBV9,TRBD2,TRBJ2-7,-,TGTGCCAGCAGCGCCGCCGTAGCGGGTACGGGTGAGCAGTACTTC,CASSAAVAGTGEQYF
TRBV7-6,-,TRBJ2-2,-,TGTGCCAGCAGCTCCGGGACGGAAAACACCGGGGAGCTGTTTTTT,CASSSGTENTGELFF
TRBV19,-,TRBJ1-2,-,TGTGCCAGTAGAATACCGGGGAACTATGGCTACACCTTC,CASRIPGNYGYTF
TRBV7-2,TRBD1,TRBJ2-7,-,TGTGCCAGCAGCTTAAGGGGACAGCCCTACGAGCAGTACTTC,CASSLRGQPYEQYF
TRBV19,TRBD2,TRBJ2-5,-,TGTGCCAGTAGTATAAGCCCTAGCGGGGGATACAAGAGGAGTCAGTACTTC,CASSISPSGGYKRSQYF
TRBV27,-,TRBJ2-5,few,TGTGCCACCAGCAAGAGGGGGGAAGAGACCCAGTACTTC,CATSKRGEETQYF
TRBV6-4,-,TRBJ1-1,-,TGTGCCAGCAGTGCCCAGACAGGATCGACTGAAGCTTTCTTT,CASSAQTGSTEAFF
TRBV7-3,-,TRBJ1-1,-,TGTGCCAGCAGCCCAGGCGGCAAAGGATCGGTTGAAGCTTTCTTT,CASSPGGKGSVEAFF
TRBV27,TRBD1,TRBJ1-5,-,TGTGCCAGCAGTCCGAAGACAGGGGCAATGGATCAGCCCCAGCATTTT,CASSPKTGAMDQPQHF